This passage covers 18 T cell receptor beta chains from one sample sequenced in a study of T cell responses to AZD1222 COVID-19 vaccine. Clones were read by immunoSEQ multiplex PCR, and TCRdb kept only the in-frame ones, dropping some. The table records over 150,000 clones, roughly nine tenths of them present only once. This sample comprised peripheral blood, obtained on day 0 of AZD1222 vaccination. The receptor set was obtained from an adult in good health.

The rearrangement joins TRBV19 to TRBJ1-1; D call uncertain. The CDR3 contains 15 residues. The V end lost 2 bases, the J end lost 0 bases, and 10 bases lay between the germline ends. The V gene's germline CDR1 is LNHDA and CDR2 SQIVND (reference sequence). CDR3 bases: TGTGCCAGTAGTATAAGGCAGACCTTGAACACTGAAGCTTTCTTT. Amino acids: CASSIRQTLNTEAFF.

The chain links TRBV11-2 to TRBJ2-1, with 7 bases aligning to TRBD2. V shed 3 bases, J shed 0 bases, and the junction held 2 bases outside the gene matches. This CDR3 region has 15 residues. Germline assignment: CDR1 SGHAT and CDR2 FQNNGV. In DNA, the CDR3 is TGTGCCAGCAGCTTTCGGACTAGCTCCTACAATGAGCAGTTCTTC. It is translated as CASSFRTSSYNEQFF. The whole variable domain, remainder taken from reference TRBV11-2 and TRBJ2-1, is EAGVAQSPRYKIIEKRQSVAFWCNPISGHATLYWYQQILGQGPKLLIQFQNNGVVDDSQLPKDRFSAERLKGVDSTLKIQPAKLEDSAVYLCASSFRTSSYNEQFFGPGTRLTVL.

Only one count was recorded for this clone. The chain links TRBV5-8 to TRBJ2-1; either TRBD1 or TRBD2 may fit D (6 bases each). Germline CDR1 is SGHTS and CDR2 is YDEGEE. CDR3 length: 18 residues. Trimming left V 4 bases short and J 2 bases short, with 22 bases between. CDR3 region: CASSRNLKGGRTYNEQFF. The CDR3 nucleotides are TGTGCCAGCAGCCGTAACCTAAAGGGGGGTAGGACCTACAATGAGCAGTTCTTC.

This rearrangement joins TRBV20-1 to TRBJ1-1; possibly TRBD1 for D (5 bases). This CDR3 comprises 15 residues. Germline assignment: CDR1 DFQATT and CDR2 SNEGSKA (reference sequence). The germline V and J ends were trimmed by 3 bases and 3 bases, with 17 bases remaining between them. The DNA for the CDR3 is TGCAGTGCTAGTGGTCGGGGGGGATGGGACACTGAAGCTTTCTTT. The encoded protein is CSASGRGGWDTEAFF.

The V gene is TRBV14, the J gene TRBJ2-7, with D perhaps matching TRBD1 (5 bases). Germline V lookup: CDR1 SGHDN, CDR2 FVKESK. This CDR3 contains 13 residues. V was cut by 1 base and J by 3 bases, with 7 bases left in between. DNA for the CDR3: TGTGCCAGCAGCCAAGTCCAGGGCTACGAGCAGTACTTC. Translating gives CASSQVQGYEQYF. Together with reference TRBV14 and TRBJ2-7, the CDR3 gives the full variable domain: EAGVTQFPSHSVIEKGQTVTLRCDPISGHDNLYWYRRVMGKEIKFLLHFVKESKQDESGMPNNRFLAERTGGTYSTLKVQPAELEDSGVYFCASSQVQGYEQYFGPGTRLTVT.

The V gene is TRBV24-1, the J gene TRBJ2-3, with 7 positions matching TRBD1. After removal of 5 bases from V and 10 bases from J, the junction contained 17 bases not matched to a gene. Germline assignment: CDR1 KGHDR and CDR2 SFDVKD. The CDR3 contains 16 residues. CDR3 DNA sequence: TGTGCCACCAGTGTGTCGACAGGGTTCCACAGATACGCGCAGTATTTT. As protein: CATSVSTGFHRYAQYF.

The chain links TRBV28 to TRBJ1-1; the D is unclear. Germline CDR1 reads MDHEN; CDR2 reads SYDVKM. V lost 5 bases and J lost 0, with 7 bases in between. This CDR3 is 13 amino acids long. The CDR3, as DNA: TGTGCCAGCAGTATAACTGTGAACACTGAAGCTTTCTTT. It encodes CASSITVNTEAFF.

This chain uses TRBV14 with TRBJ1-3; a weak D match, TRBD1 (5 bases). The CDR3 sequence is 19 residues long. V was shortened by 0 bases and J by 0 bases, with 18 bases between the two germline ends. Germline V lookup: CDR1 SGHDN, CDR2 FVKESK. The CDR3 nucleotides are TGTGCCAGCAGCCAAGACGGTCTTGGGACTGACTTCTCTGGAAACACCATATATTTT. This codes for CASSQDGLGTDFSGNTIYF. The full variable domain, completed using reference TRBV14 and TRBJ1-3, is EAGVTQFPSHSVIEKGQTVTLRCDPISGHDNLYWYRRVMGKEIKFLLHFVKESKQDESGMPNNRFLAERTGGTYSTLKVQPAELEDSGVYFCASSQDGLGTDFSGNTIYFGEGSWLTVV.

V gene TRBV27 combines with J gene TRBJ1-1, with a weak D call TRBD1 (5 bases). Trimming left V 6 bases short and J 1 base short, with 9 bases between. Germline V gene lookup returns CDR1 MNHEY and CDR2 SMNVEV (reference sequence). This CDR3 spans 13 amino acids. CDR3: CASRGDRNTEAFF. The CDR3 nucleotides are TGTGCCAGCAGGGGAGACAGGAACACTGAAGCTTTCTTT.

This chain uses TRBV7-9 with TRBJ2-5; the D is unclear. V was cut by 0 bases and J by 7 bases, with 9 bases left in between. The CDR3 extends over 13 amino acids. Germline V gene lookup returns CDR1 SEHNR and CDR2 FQNEAQ (reference sequence). CDR3 amino acids: CASSLAVVRTQYF. The DNA for the CDR3 is TGTGCCAGCAGCTTAGCGGTAGTCAGGACCCAGTACTTC.

V usage is TRBV4-2 and J usage is TRBJ1-2; D perhaps matches TRBD1 (5 bases). Germline V gives CDR1 LGHNA, CDR2 YNFKEQ. The CDR3 is made up of 12 amino acids. Trimming took off 0 bases at V and 11 bases at J, with 10 bases between the two ends. The CDR3, as DNA: TGTGCCAGCAGCCAAGATCGGGAGGGGTACACCTTC. As protein: CASSQDREGYTF.

The chain joins TRBV9 to TRBJ1-4; the D gene is possibly TRBD1 (5 bases). The CDR3 consists of 15 residues. Trimming stripped 4 bases from V and 4 bases from J, with 14 bases between. The germline gives CDR1 SGDLS, CDR2 YYNGEE. The CDR3 bases are TGTGCCAGCAGCCCCGGGGCCAGCCGTAATGAAAAACTGTTTTTT. This encodes CASSPGASRNEKLFF.

J is TRBJ2-7 and V is TRBV5-4; 7 bases agree with TRBD1. There are 16 residues in the CDR3. V dropped 0 bases and J dropped 5; count of bases not matched to a gene: 11. The germline V gene encodes CDR1 SGHNT and CDR2 YYREEE (reference sequence). CDR3 bases: TGTGCCAGCAGCTTGGCCGAGGGGGCCAAGATTGACGAGCAGTACTTC. Protein product: CASSLAEGAKIDEQYF.

CDR3 coding DNA: TGTGCCAGCAGCGGGACTACCGGGACAGGTGGAGAGCAGTACTTC. Its protein product is CASSGTTGTGGEQYF. V and J are TRBV5-5 and TRBJ2-7, with a tentative D call TRBD1 (8 bases). The V and J ends lost 4 bases and 7 bases respectively, with 21 bases between them. Germline assignment: CDR1 SGHKS and CDR2 YYEKEE (reference sequence). The CDR3 loop spans 15 amino acids.

This clone appeared once. This sequence joins TRBV7-3 and TRBJ2-7; 8 bases line up with TRBD1. The CDR3 covers 15 residues. Germline CDR1 reads SGHTA; CDR2 reads FQGTGA. The V segment lost 2 bases and the J segment 4 bases; nucleotides outside the gene matches: 7. The CDR3 spells CASSLGQGNVYEQYF. CDR3 coding DNA: TGTGCCAGCAGCTTAGGACAGGGAAATGTTTACGAGCAGTACTTC.

The chain employs TRBV27 and TRBJ1-3; TRBD1 agrees at 7 bases. Germline V lookup: CDR1 MNHEY, CDR2 SMNVEV (reference sequence). The CDR3 length is 17 residues. Trimming at V came to 6 bases and at J to 2 bases, leaving 13 bases not matched to a gene. The CDR3 reads CASRPGGTAITGNTIYF. In nucleotides, the CDR3 is TGTGCCAGCAGGCCCGGAGGGACAGCAATTACTGGAAACACCATATATTTT.

The chain is built from TRBV7-2 and TRBJ1-5, with a tentative D call TRBD1 (6 bases). This CDR3 comprises 15 residues. V lost 1 base and J lost 4, with 11 bases in between. The germline V gene encodes CDR1 SGHTA and CDR2 FQGNSA. The CDR3 protein is CASSLGGPANQPQHF. The CDR3 DNA sequence: TGTGCCAGCAGCTTAGGGGGGCCAGCTAATCAGCCCCAGCATTTT.

V and J are TRBV11-3 and TRBJ1-2; 10 bases fit TRBD1. The CDR3 length is 15 residues. The germline CDR1 and CDR2 sequences are SGHNT and YENEEA. The trim removed 5 bases at V and 6 bases at J, leaving 9 bases unmatched. The DNA for the CDR3 is TGTGCCAGCAGCCAGCCCCGGGACAGGGGCGATGGCTACACCTTC. Protein product: CASSQPRDRGDGYTF.